This T cell receptor beta chain comes out of a study of shared clonotypes between healthy human individuals. General study results and limits: Against clonotypes common to all four donors, non-shared ones had lower generation probabilities.

On this clone: Antigen specificity is unknown.

Positively selected for CCR7, the CD45RO-negative cells used as naive CD8 cells excluded terminally differentiated effector memory CD45RA+ cells. The CDR3 length is 15 residues. The trim removed 1 base at V and 0 bases at J, leaving 3 bases unmatched. Germline CDR1 and CDR2: LGHNA and YNFKEQ. Libraries were prepared by immunoSEQ multiplex PCR; TCRdb keeps only in-frame clonotypes and omits some of them. The sample contains hundreds of thousands of clones, 96% of which appear only once. This TCR derives from a woman in her twenties or thirties in good health. Sequencing was done on a sample of naive CD8+ T cells sorted from blood. The J gene is TRBJ2-7, the V gene TRBV4-2, with 7 bases that match TRBD2. CDR3 DNA: TGTGCCAGCAGCCAAGCAACTAGCGACTCCTACGAGCAGTACTTC. Its translation: CASSQATSDSYEQYF.